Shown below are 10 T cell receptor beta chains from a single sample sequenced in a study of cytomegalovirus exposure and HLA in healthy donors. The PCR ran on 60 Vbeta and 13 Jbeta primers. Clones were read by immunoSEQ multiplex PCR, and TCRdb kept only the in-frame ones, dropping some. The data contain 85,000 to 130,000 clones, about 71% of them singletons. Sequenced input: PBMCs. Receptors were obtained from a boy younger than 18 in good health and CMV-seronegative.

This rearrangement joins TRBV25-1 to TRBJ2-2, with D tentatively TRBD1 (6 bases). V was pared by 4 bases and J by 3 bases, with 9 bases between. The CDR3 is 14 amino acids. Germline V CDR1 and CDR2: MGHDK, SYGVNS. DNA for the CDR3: TGTGCCAGCAGTGTCAGGGGTTACACCGGGGAGCTGTTTTTT. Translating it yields CASSVRGYTGELFF.

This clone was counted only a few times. For the CDR3, the DNA is TGCGCCAGCAGCCAACCTTCGACAGGGAGGAGCGGGGAGCTGTTTTTT. Translated: CASSQPSTGRSGELFF. This chain joins TRBV4-3 and TRBJ2-2; the D gene is possibly TRBD1 (7 bases). The CDR3 extends over 16 amino acids. The germline V and J ends were trimmed by 2 bases and 7 bases, with 17 bases remaining between them. CDR1 LGHNA and CDR2 YSLEER come from the germline V gene.

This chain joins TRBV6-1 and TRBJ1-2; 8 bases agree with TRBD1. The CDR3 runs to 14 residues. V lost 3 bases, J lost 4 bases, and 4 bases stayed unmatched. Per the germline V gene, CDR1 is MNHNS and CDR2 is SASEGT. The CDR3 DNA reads TGTGCCAGCAGTGACAGGACAGGGACCTATGGCTACACCTTC. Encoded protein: CASSDRTGTYGYTF.

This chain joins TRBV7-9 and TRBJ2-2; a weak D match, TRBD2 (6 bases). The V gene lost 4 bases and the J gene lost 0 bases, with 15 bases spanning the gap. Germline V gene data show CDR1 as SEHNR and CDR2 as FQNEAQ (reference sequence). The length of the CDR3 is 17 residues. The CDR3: CASSWPTRDPNTGELFF. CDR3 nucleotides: TGTGCCAGCAGCTGGCCGACGCGGGACCCGAACACCGGGGAGCTGTTTTTT.

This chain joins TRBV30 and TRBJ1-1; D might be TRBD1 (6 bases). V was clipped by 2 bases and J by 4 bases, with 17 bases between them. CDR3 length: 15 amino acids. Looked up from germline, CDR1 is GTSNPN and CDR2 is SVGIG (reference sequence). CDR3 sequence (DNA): TGTGCCTGGAGTTGGGGGAGGGGGGCGCCCACTGAAGCTTTCTTT. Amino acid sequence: CAWSWGRGAPTEAFF. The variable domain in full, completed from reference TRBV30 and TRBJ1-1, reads SQTIHQWPATLVQPVGSPLSLECTVEGTSNPNLYWYRQAAGRGLQLLFYSVGIGQISSEVPQNLSASRPQDRQFILSSKKLLLSDSGFYLCAWSWGRGAPTEAFFGQGTRLTVV.

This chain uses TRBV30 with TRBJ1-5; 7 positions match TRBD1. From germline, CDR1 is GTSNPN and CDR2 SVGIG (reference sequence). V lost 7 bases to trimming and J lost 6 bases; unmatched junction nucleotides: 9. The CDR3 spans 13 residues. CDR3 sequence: CASRQGGGQPQHF. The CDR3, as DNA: TGTGCCTCGAGGCAGGGGGGTGGTCAGCCCCAGCATTTT.

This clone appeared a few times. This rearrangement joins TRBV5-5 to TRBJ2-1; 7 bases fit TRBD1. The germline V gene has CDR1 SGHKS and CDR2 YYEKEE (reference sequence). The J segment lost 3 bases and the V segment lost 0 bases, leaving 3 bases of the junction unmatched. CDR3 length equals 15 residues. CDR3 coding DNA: TGTGCCAGCAGCTTGGGGGACAGCCTCTACAATGAGCAGTTCTTC. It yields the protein CASSLGDSLYNEQFF.

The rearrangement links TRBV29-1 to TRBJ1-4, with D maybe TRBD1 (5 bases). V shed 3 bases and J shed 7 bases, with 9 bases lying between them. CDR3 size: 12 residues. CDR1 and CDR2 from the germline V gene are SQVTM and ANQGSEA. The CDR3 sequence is CSVEGGGEKLFF. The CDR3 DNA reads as TGCAGCGTTGAGGGCGGGGGTGAAAAACTGTTTTTT.

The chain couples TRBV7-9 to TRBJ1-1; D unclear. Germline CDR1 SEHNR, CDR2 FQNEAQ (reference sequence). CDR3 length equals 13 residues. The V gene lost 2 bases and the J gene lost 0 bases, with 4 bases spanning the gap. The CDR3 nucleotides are TGTGCCAGCAGCTTACAGGTGAACACTGAAGCTTTCTTT. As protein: CASSLQVNTEAFF.

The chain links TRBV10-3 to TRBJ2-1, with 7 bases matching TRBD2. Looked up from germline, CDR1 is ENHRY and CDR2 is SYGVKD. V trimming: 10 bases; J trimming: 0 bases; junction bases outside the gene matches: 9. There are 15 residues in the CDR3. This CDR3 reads CATTSDLSSYNEQFF. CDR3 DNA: TGTGCCACCACTAGCGACCTGAGCTCCTACAATGAGCAGTTCTTC.